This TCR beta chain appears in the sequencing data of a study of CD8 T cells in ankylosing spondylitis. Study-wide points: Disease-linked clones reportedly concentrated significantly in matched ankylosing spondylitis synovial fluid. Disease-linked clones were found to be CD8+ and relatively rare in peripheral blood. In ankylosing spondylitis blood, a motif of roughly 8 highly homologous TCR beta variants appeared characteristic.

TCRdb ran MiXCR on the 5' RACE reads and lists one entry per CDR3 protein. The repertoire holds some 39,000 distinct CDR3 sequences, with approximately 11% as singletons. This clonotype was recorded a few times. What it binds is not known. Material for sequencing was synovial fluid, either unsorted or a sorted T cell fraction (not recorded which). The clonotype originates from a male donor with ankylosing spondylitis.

The CDR3: CASSQVVELEQNYGYTF. The CDR3, as DNA: TGCGCCAGCAGCCAAGTTGTCGAATTGGAACAGAACTATGGCTACACCTTC. This chain connects TRBV4-1 to TRBJ1-2, with D unclear. Germline lookup yields CDR1 MGHRA and CDR2 YSYEKL. V lost 1 base to trimming and J lost 2 bases, with 17 bases between them. This CDR3 spans 17 amino acids.